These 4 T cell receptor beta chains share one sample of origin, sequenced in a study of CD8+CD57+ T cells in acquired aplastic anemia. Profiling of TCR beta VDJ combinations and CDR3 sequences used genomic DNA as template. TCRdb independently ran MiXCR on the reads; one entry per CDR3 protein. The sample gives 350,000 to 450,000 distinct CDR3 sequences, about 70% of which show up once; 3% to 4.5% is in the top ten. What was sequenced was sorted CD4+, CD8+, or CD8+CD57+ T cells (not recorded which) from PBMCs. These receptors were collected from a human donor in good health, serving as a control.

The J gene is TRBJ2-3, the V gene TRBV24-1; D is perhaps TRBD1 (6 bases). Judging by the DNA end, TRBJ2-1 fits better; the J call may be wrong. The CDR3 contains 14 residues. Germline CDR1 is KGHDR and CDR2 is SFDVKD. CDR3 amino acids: CATSDSRGSDEQFF. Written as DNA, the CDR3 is TGTGCCACCAGTGATTCGAGGGGGTCGGATGAGCAGTTCTTC.

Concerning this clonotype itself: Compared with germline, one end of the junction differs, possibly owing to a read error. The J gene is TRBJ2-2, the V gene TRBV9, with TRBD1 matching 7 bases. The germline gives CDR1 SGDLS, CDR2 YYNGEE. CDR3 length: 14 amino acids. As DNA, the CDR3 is TGCGCCAGCAGGGGGACGAGGAAGGGCTGCTACCTGCTTTTT. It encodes CASRGTRKGCYLLF.

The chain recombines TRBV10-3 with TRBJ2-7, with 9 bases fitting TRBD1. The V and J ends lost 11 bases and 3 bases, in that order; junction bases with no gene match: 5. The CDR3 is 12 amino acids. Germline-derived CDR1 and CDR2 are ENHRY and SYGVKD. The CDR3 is CAAGTGLYEQYF. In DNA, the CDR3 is TGTGCCGCCGGGACAGGGCTCTACGAGCAGTACTTC.

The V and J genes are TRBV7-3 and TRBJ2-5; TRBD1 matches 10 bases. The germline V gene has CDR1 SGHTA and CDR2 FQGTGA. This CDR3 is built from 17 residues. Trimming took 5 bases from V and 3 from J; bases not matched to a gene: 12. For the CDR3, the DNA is TGTGCCAGCAGCGTAGTTAACGCGGGACAGGGGAAAGAGACCCAGTACTTC. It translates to CASSVVNAGQGKETQYF.